The sequence of this T cell receptor (beta chain) was determined in a study of blood T cell repertoires in COVID-19. Study details: Collection of acute and convalescent COVID-19 samples took place in the United States, Italy and Spain. T cells, B-cell-depleted T cells, or PBMCs provided the cDNA or gDNA that served as material.

Under the authors' procedure: For nucleated cells, counts were estimated from reference gene primer amplification. Some clones are missing from TCRdb's copy, which holds only in-frame ones; the method was immunoSEQ multiplex PCR. V, J and clone size reflect that table, while D and trimming were determined from the DNA. Counted here are some 41,000 clones, 86% occurring once; the ten biggest clones make up 8.5% to 10%. J was trimmed by 2 bases and V by 5 bases; bases with no gene match: 5. Germline loops: CDR1 WNHNN, CDR2 SYGVQD (reference sequence). This CDR3 is 15 amino acids long. The chain uses TRBV10-1 and TRBJ2-2; 7 bases are a match to TRBD2. Sample: peripheral blood. The source is a human donor in a cohort sampled during active COVID-19. CDR3: CASSWGGLNTGELFF. The CDR3 nucleotides read TGCGCCAGCAGTTGGGGGGGACTTAACACCGGGGAGCTGTTTTTT.